A selection of T cell receptor beta chains follows, all from one sample in a study of T cell changes during pregnancy in multiple sclerosis. The method was immunoSEQ multiplex PCR; TCRdb's version includes in-frame clones alone and lacks a portion of them. The sample has tens of thousands of clones; under 95% are singletons. Sequenced material: peripheral blood, taken in the first trimester of pregnancy. Receptor source: a female donor with multiple sclerosis, enrolled in a pregnancy study. CDR3s include the opening cysteine and the closing phenylalanine or tryptophan. Each record gives: J gene, clone size, V gene, D gene, CDR3 protein, CDR3 DNA. A D gene is named only where the DNA matches it firmly. Expanded clones are given a class, and other clones once, few, many or no size at all.

TRBJ2-3 | - | TRBV18 | - | CASSPFTSARGTDTQYF | TGTGCCAGCTCACCTTTTACTAGTGCTCGGGGCACAGATACGCAGTATTTT
TRBJ2-7 | - | TRBV18 | TRBD1 | CASSPRGQAGDEQYF | TGTGCCAGCTCACCGCGAGGACAGGCAGGCGACGAGCAGTACTTC
TRBJ2-7 | - | TRBV27 | TRBD1 | CASSPGTAVYEQYF | TGTGCCAGCAGTCCAGGGACAGCCGTCTACGAGCAGTACTTC
TRBJ2-1 | - | TRBV19 | TRBD2 | CASSSGRYNEQFF | TGTGCCAGTAGTAGCGGGAGATACAATGAGCAGTTCTTC
TRBJ2-7 | - | TRBV19 | TRBD1 | CASSTTGVGLYEQYF | TGTGCCAGTAGTACAACAGGGGTCGGCTTATACGAGCAGTACTTC
TRBJ2-3 | - | TRBV5-1 | - | CASSLEAASTDTQYF | TGCGCCAGCAGCTTGGAAGCGGCTAGCACAGATACGCAGTATTTT
TRBJ2-1 | - | TRBV18 | TRBD1 | CASSPVTGENEQFF | TGTGCCAGCTCACCAGTTACAGGGGAAAATGAGCAGTTCTTC
TRBJ1-1 | - | TRBV30 | - | CAWSVGGDTEAFF | TGTGCCTGGAGTGTCGGGGGTGATACTGAAGCTTTCTTT
TRBJ2-1 | - | TRBV29-1 | - | CSVEDLPGNEQFF | TGCAGCGTTGAAGATCTGCCAGGGAATGAGCAGTTCTTC
TRBJ2-1 | - | TRBV30 | - | CAWTEGGSSYNEQFF | TGTGCCTGGACGGAAGGAGGGAGCTCCTACAATGAGCAGTTCTTC
TRBJ1-2 | - | TRBV6-1 | - | CASSEVFGRRGGGLGGYTF | TGTGCCAGCAGTGAAGTATTTGGGCGCAGGGGCGGCGGTCTGGGGGGCTACACCTTC
TRBJ1-4 | - | TRBV6-5 | - | CASSSDRDGGGKLFF | TGTGCCAGCAGTTCCGACCGCGATGGGGGGGGAAAACTGTTTTTT
TRBJ2-3 | - | TRBV2 | - | CASSEMWELSDTQYF | TGTGCCAGCAGTGAGATGTGGGAGCTTTCAGATACGCAGTATTTT
TRBJ2-1 | - | TRBV11-3 | TRBD2 | CASSLSWEGLNEQFF | TGTGCCAGCAGCTTATCGTGGGAGGGCCTGAATGAGCAGTTCTTC
TRBJ1-2 | - | TRBV19 | TRBD1 | CASSPGQGNYGYTF | TGTGCCAGTAGCCCAGGACAGGGAAACTATGGCTACACCTTC
TRBJ1-1 | - | TRBV28 | TRBD1 | CASSYRGLFF | TGTGCCAGCAGTTACAGGGGTCTTTTCTTT
TRBJ2-7 | once | TRBV4-1 | - | CASSQDLAPYEQYF | TGCGCCAGCAGCCAAGACCTCGCGCCCTACGAGCAGTACTTC
TRBJ2-4 | - | TRBV5-1 | TRBD2 | CASSLTSGRADIQYF | TGCGCCAGCAGCTTAACTAGCGGGAGGGCGGACATTCAGTACTTC
TRBJ2-7 | few | TRBV18 | - | CASSPGLDPYEQYF | TGTGCCAGCTCACCGGGTCTAGACCCTTACGAGCAGTACTTC
TRBJ2-7 | - | TRBV27 | - | CASAGSHEQYF | TGTGCCAGTGCTGGGAGTCACGAGCAGTACTTC
TRBJ1-4 | - | TRBV4-2 | - | CASSQEGKEGEKLFF | TGTGCCAGCAGCCAAGAGGGGAAGGAGGGTGAAAAACTGTTTTTT
TRBJ2-7 | once | TRBV18 | - | CASSPGDSYEQYF | TGTGCCAGCTCACCCGGGGACTCCTACGAGCAGTACTTC
TRBJ2-3 | few | TRBV7-8 | TRBD1 | CASIRTGGRTDTQYF | TGTGCCAGCATCAGGACAGGGGGTCGGACAGATACGCAGTATTTT
TRBJ1-2 | - | TRBV4-1 | - | CASSPVLRRGGINYGYTF | TGCGCCAGCAGCCCCGTACTACGTAGGGGGGGAATTAACTATGGCTACACCTTC
TRBJ1-1 | - | TRBV28 | TRBD1 | CASSLLLSDRGQMNTEAFF | TGTGCCAGCAGTTTACTCCTCTCGGACAGGGGGCAAATGAACACTGAAGCTTTCTTT
TRBJ1-3 | - | TRBV6-4 | - | CASSDSPLWGAGNTIYF | TGTGCCAGCAGTGACTCGCCATTATGGGGAGCTGGAAACACCATATATTTT
TRBJ2-1 | - | TRBV19 | TRBD2 | CASSIMAGDNEQFF | TGTGCCAGTAGTATAATGGCGGGAGACAATGAGCAGTTCTTC
TRBJ2-3 | - | TRBV29-1 | - | CSVEEGQTPLKRSAPTDTQYF | TGCAGCGTTGAGGAGGGTCAGACCCCTCTGAAGCGGTCCGCCCCCACAGATACGCAGTATTTT
TRBJ2-3 | - | TRBV6-4 | TRBD1 | CASRETGGPTDTQYF | TGTGCCAGCAGGGAGACAGGGGGCCCCACAGATACGCAGTATTTT
TRBJ1-4 | - | TRBV7-9 | TRBD1 | CASSPRTGVKLFF | TGTGCCAGCAGCCCCCGGACAGGAGTCAAACTGTTTTTT
TRBJ2-3 | - | TRBV4-1 | - | CASTSGSRSTDTQYF | TGCGCCAGCACTTCCGGGTCTCGAAGCACAGATACGCAGTATTTT
TRBJ1-1 | - | TRBV5-4 | - | CASSWELNTGRDNTEAFF | TGTGCCAGCAGCTGGGAACTCAACACAGGACGAGATAACACTGAAGCTTTCTTT
TRBJ2-2 | few | TRBV19 | TRBD1 | CASKGQGPSGELFF | TGTGCCAGCAAGGGACAGGGGCCATCCGGGGAGCTGTTTTTT
TRBJ2-7 | - | TRBV6-1 | - | CASSASTQQSYEQYF | TGTGCCAGCAGTGCCTCTACCCAACAGTCCTACGAGCAGTACTTC
TRBJ2-1 | - | TRBV13 | TRBD1 | CASSLRDTGGDEQFF | TGTGCCAGCAGCCTACGAGATACAGGGGGCGATGAGCAGTTCTTC
TRBJ2-7 | - | TRBV19 | - | CASSIGGGGPYEQYF | TGTGCCAGTAGTATAGGTGGAGGGGGCCCCTACGAGCAGTACTTC
TRBJ1-4 | - | TRBV19 | - | CASSMPGLEKLFF | TGTGCCAGTAGTATGCCGGGGTTGGAAAAACTGTTTTTT
TRBJ2-7 | - | TRBV28 | - | CASSPLSGLNTYEQYF | TGTGCCAGCAGTCCCCTCTCAGGACTGAACACCTACGAGCAGTACTTC
TRBJ1-1 | - | TRBV19 | - | CASYFNREAFF | TGTGCCAGTTATTTCAACAGGGAGGCTTTCTTT
TRBJ1-1 | - | TRBV18 | - | CASSPKNQGNTEAFF | TGTGCCAGCTCACCTAAAAATCAGGGAAACACTGAAGCTTTCTTT
TRBJ2-5 | - | TRBV7-2 | TRBD1 | CASSLGQGRKETQYF | TGTGCCAGCAGCTTAGGACAGGGGAGGAAAGAGACCCAGTACTTC
TRBJ2-1 | - | TRBV11-2 | - | CASSLVIAYNEQFF | TGTGCCAGCAGCTTAGTAATTGCCTACAATGAGCAGTTCTTC
TRBJ2-7 | - | TRBV11-3 | - | CASSLPGREQYF | TGTGCCAGCAGCTTACCAGGCAGGGAGCAGTACTTC
TRBJ2-3 | - | TRBV7-6 | TRBD2 | CASSSSGRAIDTQYF | TGTGCCAGCAGCTCTAGCGGGAGGGCGATAGATACGCAGTATTTT
TRBJ1-1 | - | TRBV27 | - | CASSSPQQGMNTEAFF | TGTGCCAGCAGTTCACCCCAACAGGGAATGAACACTGAAGCTTTCTTT
TRBJ2-1 | - | TRBV6-4 | TRBD2 | CASSESGTRPNEQFF | TGTGCCAGCAGCGAATCCGGGACTAGACCCAATGAGCAGTTCTTC
TRBJ1-1 | - | TRBV7-6 | - | CASSPRDAEAFF | TGTGCCAGCAGCCCCCGCGATGCTGAAGCTTTCTTT
TRBJ2-7 | - | TRBV7-9 | TRBD2 | CASSFNGRFEQYF | TGTGCCAGCAGCTTTAACGGGAGGTTCGAGCAGTACTTC
TRBJ2-2 | - | TRBV6-1 | - | CASSEAGRVVGELFF | TGTGCCAGCAGTGAAGCGGGCAGGGTTGTCGGGGAGCTGTTTTTT
TRBJ2-7 | - | TRBV19 | TRBD2 | CASSWGLAGPYEQYF | TGTGCCAGTAGCTGGGGACTAGCGGGCCCCTACGAGCAGTACTTC
TRBJ2-7 | - | TRBV28 | - | CASSSLGLGGSSYEQYF | TGTGCCAGCAGTTCTCTCGGGTTGGGGGGTAGCTCCTACGAGCAGTACTTC